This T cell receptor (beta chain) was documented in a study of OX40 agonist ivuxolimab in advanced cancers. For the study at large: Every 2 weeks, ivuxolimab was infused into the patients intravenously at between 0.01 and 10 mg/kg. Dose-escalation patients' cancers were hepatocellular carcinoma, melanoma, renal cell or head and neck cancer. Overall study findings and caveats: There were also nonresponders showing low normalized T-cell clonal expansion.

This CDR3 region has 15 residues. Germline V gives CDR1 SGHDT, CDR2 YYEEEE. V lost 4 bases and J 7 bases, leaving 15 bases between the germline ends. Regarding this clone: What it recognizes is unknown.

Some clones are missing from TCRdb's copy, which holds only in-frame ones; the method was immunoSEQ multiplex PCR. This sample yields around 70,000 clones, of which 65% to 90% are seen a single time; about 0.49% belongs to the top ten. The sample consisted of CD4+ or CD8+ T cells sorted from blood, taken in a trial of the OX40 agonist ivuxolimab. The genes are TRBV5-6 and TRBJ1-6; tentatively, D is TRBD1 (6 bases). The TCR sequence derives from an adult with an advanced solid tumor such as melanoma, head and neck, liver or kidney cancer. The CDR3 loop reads CASSQTGTKNSPLHF. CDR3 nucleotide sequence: TGTGCCAGCAGCCAGACAGGAACTAAGAATTCACCCCTCCACTTT.